This passage covers 24 T cell receptor beta chains from one sample sequenced in a study of blood T cell repertoires in COVID-19. This table comes from immunoSEQ multiplex PCR, and its TCRdb copy is limited to in-frame clones, with some not included. The sample has around 60,000 clones, roughly 77% seen once. The sequencing sample was made of peripheral blood. The receptors stem from a man of 80 years or more with acute or convalescent COVID-19.

This chain joins TRBV12-3 or TRBV12-4 and TRBJ2-5, with D possibly TRBD2 on 6 matching bases. The CDR3 contains 13 residues. Trimming shortened V by 3 bases and J by 5 bases, and 10 bases separated the two germline ends. The CDR3 here is CASSFTRGETQYF. CDR3 coding DNA: TGTGCCAGCAGTTTTACACGGGGGGAGACCCAGTACTTC.

The V gene is TRBV28, the J gene TRBJ1-2, with D possibly TRBD1 on 6 matching bases. CDR3 length: 14 amino acids. Per germline, CDR1 MDHEN and CDR2 SYDVKM. V gave up 1 base and J gave up 3 bases, with 9 bases separating them. CDR3 protein: CASSLSRGYYGYTF. As DNA, the CDR3 is TGTGCCAGCAGTTTATCGAGGGGGTACTATGGCTACACCTTC.

V gene TRBV5-5 combines with J gene TRBJ2-7; D possibly corresponds to TRBD1 (5 bases). Germline V gene sequence: CDR1 SGHKS, CDR2 YYEKEE (reference sequence). The germline V and J ends were trimmed by 4 bases and 3 bases, with 20 bases remaining between them. This CDR3 is 16 amino acids long. The CDR3 DNA reads TGTGCCAGCAGCCCTACCTGGGCCAGGGTCAGCTACGAGCAGTACTTC. Encoded protein: CASSPTWARVSYEQYF.

This clone is deemed medium-sized. CDR3 DNA sequence: TGTGCCAGCAGTCAAAAGGGACAGGATATGAACACTGAAGCTTTCTTT. It yields the protein CASSQKGQDMNTEAFF. This chain uses TRBV6-2 or TRBV6-3 with TRBJ1-1, with 8 bases matching TRBD1. The germline V gene encodes CDR1 MNHEY and CDR2 SVGEGT. V lost 5 bases and J lost 0; bases outside the gene matches: 8. The CDR3 has 16 amino acids.

The chain recombines TRBV10-3 with TRBJ2-7; D gene uncertain. Deletions cut 8 bases from V and 0 bases from J, with 11 bases between. Per germline, CDR1 ENHRY and CDR2 SYGVKD. The CDR3 loop spans 13 amino acids. The CDR3 sequence: CAISPASSYEQYF. Written as DNA, the CDR3 is TGTGCCATCTCTCCAGCGAGCTCCTACGAGCAGTACTTC.

V gene TRBV3-1 (or the pseudogene TRBV3-2) combines with J gene TRBJ2-5, with 11 bases identical to TRBD2. Germline V CDR1 and CDR2: LGHDT, YNNKEL (reference sequence). Losses at the gene ends were 4 bases for V and 3 bases for J; bases not matched to a gene: 4. CDR3 size: 15 residues. CDR3 loop: CASSPASGGKETQYF. Here the CDR3 DNA reads TGTGCCAGCAGCCCAGCTAGCGGGGGGAAAGAGACCCAGTACTTC.

The chain joins TRBV6-5 to TRBJ1-4; a possible D gene is TRBD1 (6 bases). With 0 bases removed from V and 16 bases from J, the gap between germline ends came to 24 bases. This CDR3 has 16 residues. From germline, CDR1 is MNHEY and CDR2 SVGAGI. The CDR3 coding sequence is TGTGCCAGCAGTTACTCGAATTTACCCAGGGGACATCAACCGTTTTTT. Translated, it gives CASSYSNLPRGHQPFF.

The sample holds a few counts of this clone. The chain carries TRBV4-2 and TRBJ2-7; 7 bases are a match to TRBD1. CDR1 is LGHNA, CDR2 YNFKEQ, per germline. The CDR3 spans 15 residues. Losses at the gene ends were 2 bases for V and 0 bases for J; bases not matched to a gene: 4. The CDR3, as DNA: TGTGCCAGCAGCCAAAGATGGGACAGCTCCTACGAGCAGTACTTC. It specifies CASSQRWDSSYEQYF.

The chain couples TRBV6-5 to TRBJ1-2; TRBD1 aligns across 10 bases. Trimming cost V 6 bases and J 3 bases; bases outside gene matches: 7. In germline, CDR1 is MNHEY, CDR2 SVGAGI. The CDR3 sequence is 15 residues long. The CDR3 protein is CASSTDRGRDYGYTF. As DNA, the CDR3 is TGTGCCAGCAGCACCGACAGGGGGCGCGACTATGGCTACACCTTC.

Worth noting for this clone: The sample holds other DNA sequences that translate to the same CDR3. The chain combines TRBV4-2 with TRBJ1-2; D unresolved. V was cut by 3 bases and J by 2 bases, with 13 bases left in between. Germline-derived CDR1 and CDR2 are LGHNA and YNFKEQ. This CDR3 is 15 amino acids long. The CDR3 DNA reads as TGTGCCAGCAGCCAGCCGGGTCAGAGGAACTATGGCTACACCTTC. It codes for CASSQPGQRNYGYTF.

The J gene is TRBJ2-5, the V gene TRBV5-1; possible D gene TRBD2, 5 bases. The CDR3 extends over 14 amino acids. Trimming took off 4 bases at V and 2 bases at J, with 12 bases between the two ends. Germline CDR1 and CDR2: SGHRS and YFSETQ. The CDR3 sequence: CASSMTGRQETQYF. The CDR3 bases are TGCGCCAGCAGCATGACGGGAAGGCAAGAGACCCAGTACTTC.

The V call is TRBV4-1, the J call TRBJ1-1; weak D call: TRBD1 (5 bases). Germline assignment: CDR1 MGHRA and CDR2 YSYEKL. The CDR3 runs 15 residues. V lost 6 bases and J 0 bases, leaving 14 bases between the germline ends. The CDR3 spells CASSTTDLMNTEAFF. The DNA of the CDR3 is TGCGCCAGCAGTACGACAGACCTCATGAACACTGAAGCTTTCTTT.

The chain couples TRBV6-5 to TRBJ2-2, with 8 bases fitting TRBD1. The CDR3 runs 15 residues. CDR1 and CDR2 (germline): MNHEY, SVGAGI. V shed 6 bases and J 3 bases; nucleotides not matched to a gene: 6. The CDR3 coding sequence is TGTGCCAGCAGCCTTCGACAGGGGTACACCGGGGAGCTGTTTTTT. Translation: CASSLRQGYTGELFF.

V is TRBV6-2 or TRBV6-3 and J is TRBJ1-1; 10 nucleotides line up with TRBD1. The CDR3 has 18 residues. The V segment lost 2 bases and the J segment 4 bases; nucleotides outside the gene matches: 13. The germline V gene encodes CDR1 MNHEY and CDR2 SVGEGT. The CDR3 DNA follows: TGTGCCAGCAGTTACACTTTAGACAGGGGGCGCCGGGGCACTGAAGCTTTCTTT. Protein: CASSYTLDRGRRGTEAFF.

V is TRBV6-1 and J is TRBJ1-2, with no clear D. The CDR3 spans 10 residues. The germline V gene has CDR1 MNHNS and CDR2 SASEGT. The ends were cut back, 2 bases at V and 9 bases at J, with 4 bases in the middle. The CDR3 nucleotides are TGTGCCAGCAGTGAACTTAGCTACACCTTC. Protein product: CASSELSYTF.

The CDR3 coding sequence is TGTGCCAGCAGCGTATACGAGGGCCCTGCGGCTGGCTACACCTTC. It yields the protein CASSVYEGPAAGYTF. This sequence joins TRBV9 and TRBJ1-2, with D hard to call. The CDR3 has 15 amino acids. The germline CDR1 and CDR2 sequences are SGDLS and YYNGEE. Trimming stripped 1 base from V and 7 bases from J, with 17 bases between.

The rearrangement joins TRBV6-7 to TRBJ1-5; D possibly corresponds to TRBD1 (5 bases). TRBV6-7 is annotated as an ORF whose role is uncertain. CDR3 length: 18 amino acids. V lost 2 bases and J lost 6, with 23 bases in between. The chain's CDR3 is CASSYNRKGVSKVQPQHF. The CDR3 DNA reads as TGTGCCAGCAGTTACAACAGGAAAGGAGTTTCTAAAGTTCAGCCCCAGCATTTT.

This clone has more than one count but fewer than ten. This chain links TRBV7-2 with TRBJ2-1; TRBD1 matches at 12 bases. CDR1 and CDR2 (germline): SGHTA, FQGNSA. This CDR3 comprises 16 residues. Unmatched junction bases numbered 8, after V lost 4 bases and J lost 7 bases. DNA for the CDR3: TGTGCCAGCAGCTCAGGGGGACAGGGGGCTTTGAATGAGCAGTTCTTC. As protein: CASSSGGQGALNEQFF.

V gene TRBV5-1 combines with J gene TRBJ2-1; TRBD2 matches 12 bases. V shed 0 bases and J 0 bases; nucleotides not matched to a gene: 10. The CDR3 covers 20 residues. Per the germline V gene, CDR1 is SGHRS and CDR2 is YFSETQ. As DNA, the CDR3 is TGCGCCAGCAGCTTGGCCCAGCTAGCGGGGGGGCATAGCTCCTACAATGAGCAGTTCTTC. This encodes CASSLAQLAGGHSSYNEQFF.

The V gene is TRBV11-1, the J gene TRBJ2-4; D gene unclear. The V end was cut by 4 bases, the J end by 0 bases, with 13 bases between. The germline V gene encodes CDR1 SGHAT and CDR2 FQDESV (reference sequence). This CDR3 contains 16 residues. The CDR3 coding sequence is TGTGCCAGCAGCTCATCGCAGGATTTAGCCAAAAACATTCAGTACTTC. It is translated as CASSSSQDLAKNIQYF.

The chain links TRBV5-6 to TRBJ2-7, with TRBD1 matching 7 bases. The J segment lost 5 bases and the V segment lost 0 bases, leaving 11 bases of the junction unmatched. This CDR3 is built from 16 residues. In germline, CDR1 is SGHDT, CDR2 YYEEEE. This CDR3 reads CASSLDPGGLRNEQYF. The CDR3 nucleotides read TGTGCCAGCAGCTTGGATCCAGGGGGATTAAGGAACGAGCAGTACTTC.

The chain has TRBV5-1 and TRBJ2-7; possible D gene TRBD1, 6 bases. Trimming pared 2 bases from V and 6 bases from J, leaving 18 bases between. Germline CDR1 and CDR2: SGHRS and YFSETQ. This CDR3 contains 15 residues. The CDR3 here is CASSFTDQGRGEQYF. The CDR3 region has the DNA TGCGCCAGCAGCTTTACAGACCAGGGGAGAGGCGAGCAGTACTTC.

The chain couples TRBV5-1 to TRBJ2-2, with D possibly being TRBD1 (6 bases). Germline V gene sequence: CDR1 SGHRS, CDR2 YFSETQ. V lost 4 bases to trimming and J lost 5 bases, with 21 bases between them. The CDR3 contains 17 residues. Written as DNA, the CDR3 is TGCGCCAGCAGCCCAAATCAGGGGCCTCAACGGACCGGGGAGCTGTTTTTT. Protein sequence: CASSPNQGPQRTGELFF. Full variable domain (outside the CDR3, taken from reference TRBV5-1 and TRBJ2-2): KAGVTQTPRYLIKTRGQQVTLSCSPISGHRSVSWYQQTPGQGLQFLFEYFSETQRNKGNFPGRFSGRQFSNSRSEMNVSTLELGDSALYLCASSPNQGPQRTGELFFGEGSRLTVL.

This clone was seen a handful of times. The chain joins TRBV12-3 or TRBV12-4 to TRBJ2-1; 7 bases line up with TRBD2. The V and J ends lost 4 bases and 9 bases, in that order; junction bases with no gene match: 6. The CDR3 covers 13 residues. The DNA of the CDR3 is TGTGCCAGCAGTTGGCGGGGGAAGGGTGAGCAGTTCTTC. It encodes CASSWRGKGEQFF.